These 29 T cell receptor beta chains share one sample of origin, sequenced in a study of control samples from healthy donors and cancer patients. Measured with immunoSEQ multiplex PCR; TCRdb has only the in-frame clones, and not every one. The sample contains 150,000 to 200,000 clones, roughly 88% of which appear only once. The sample taken for sequencing was blood. The receptors come from a woman aged 30 to 39 in good health.

The chain is built from TRBV20-1 and TRBJ1-6; TRBD1 is a possible D gene (5 bases). CDR1 is DFQATT and CDR2 is SNEGSKA in the germline V gene (reference sequence). The CDR3 spans 14 residues. Trimming removed 3 bases at V and 8 bases at J, with 14 bases between. The CDR3 protein is CSASAEGRDSPLHF. The DNA of the CDR3 is TGCAGTGCTAGTGCGGAGGGGCGGGATTCACCCCTCCACTTT.

V is TRBV3-1 (or the pseudogene TRBV3-2) and J is TRBJ2-3, with D unresolved. Germline V lookup: CDR1 LGHDT, CDR2 YNNKEL (reference sequence). Trimming took off 4 bases at V and 3 bases at J, with 5 bases between the two ends. CDR3 size: 12 residues. The CDR3, as DNA: TGTGCCAGCAGCCCGAGTACAGATACGCAGTATTTT. It is translated as CASSPSTDTQYF.

The chain recombines TRBV5-1 with TRBJ1-1, with D possibly matching TRBD1 (5 bases). Germline V gives CDR1 SGHRS, CDR2 YFSETQ. Trimming shortened V by 4 bases and J by 5 bases, and 9 bases separated the two germline ends. The length of the CDR3 is 12 residues. In DNA form, the CDR3 reads TGCGCCAGCAGCCCCTGGGGGACTGAAGCTTTCTTT. It codes for CASSPWGTEAFF. The variable domain in full, completed from reference TRBV5-1 and TRBJ1-1, reads KAGVTQTPRYLIKTRGQQVTLSCSPISGHRSVSWYQQTPGQGLQFLFEYFSETQRNKGNFPGRFSGRQFSNSRSEMNVSTLELGDSALYLCASSPWGTEAFFGQGTRLTVV.

The chain has TRBV3-1 (or the pseudogene TRBV3-2) and TRBJ2-2; D not certain. This CDR3 region has 15 residues. Germline assignment: CDR1 LGHDT and CDR2 YNNKEL (reference sequence). Trimming took 1 base from V and 0 from J, leaving 6 bases between them. In nucleotides, the CDR3 is TGTGCCAGCAGCCAAGTACAAGCGAACACCGGGGAGCTGTTTTTT. Translation gives CASSQVQANTGELFF.

This sequence joins TRBV5-6 and TRBJ2-7; 10 bases agree with TRBD1. Germline V gives CDR1 SGHDT, CDR2 YYEEEE. The CDR3 has 14 amino acids. The V and J ends lost 4 bases and 5 bases, in that order; junction bases with no gene match: 6. CDR3 bases: TGTGCCAGCAGCCCCCCCGGGACAGGGGACGAGCAGTACTTC. Protein product: CASSPPGTGDEQYF.

The gene calls are TRBV25-1 and TRBJ2-3; D is ambiguous. Between the trimmed V and J ends, which lost 7 bases and 4 bases, there was a span of 12 bases. Germline V gene data show CDR1 as MGHDK and CDR2 as SYGVNS. The CDR3 extends over 13 amino acids. The CDR3 DNA follows: TGTGCCAGCACGCGATCCGGCCCAGATACGCAGTATTTT. Translating gives CASTRSGPDTQYF. The variable domain in full, completed from reference TRBV25-1 and TRBJ2-3, reads EADIYQTPRYLVIGTGKKITLECSQTMGHDKMYWYQQDPGMELHLIHYSYGVNSTEKGDLSSESTVSRIRTEHFPLTLESARPSHTSQYLCASTRSGPDTQYFGPGTRLTVL.

The gene calls are TRBV10-3 and TRBJ2-2; 11 bases match TRBD1. Germline V gene lookup returns CDR1 ENHRY and CDR2 SYGVKD. The CDR3 runs 14 residues. The V segment lost 6 bases and the J segment 6 bases; nucleotides outside the gene matches: 3. The CDR3 nucleotides are TGTGCCATCAGCGGGACAGGGGGTGCCGGGGAGCTGTTTTTT. Residues: CAISGTGGAGELFF.

The V call is TRBV3-1 (or the pseudogene TRBV3-2), the J call TRBJ1-4; no clear D. This CDR3 comprises 14 residues. Germline assignment: CDR1 LGHDT and CDR2 YNNKEL (reference sequence). Trimming left V 3 bases short and J 5 bases short, with 10 bases between. The CDR3 sequence: CASSQGRPNEKLFF. The CDR3 nucleotides read TGTGCCAGCAGCCAGGGCAGACCGAATGAAAAACTGTTTTTT.

V and J are TRBV3-1 (or the pseudogene TRBV3-2) and TRBJ2-3; 13 bases line up with TRBD2. The CDR3 has 16 residues. Germline V lookup: CDR1 LGHDT, CDR2 YNNKEL (reference sequence). Trimming at V came to 1 base and at J to 5 bases, leaving 3 bases not matched to a gene. The CDR3 reads CASSQGRTSGRDTQYF. In nucleotides, the CDR3 is TGTGCCAGCAGCCAAGGGAGGACTAGCGGGAGAGATACGCAGTATTTT.

This clone was recorded a few times. The chain combines TRBV11-3 with TRBJ2-4, with D possibly being TRBD2 (6 bases). Between the trimmed V and J ends, which lost 3 bases and 4 bases, there was a span of 22 bases. The CDR3 is 18 amino acids. The germline V gene has CDR1 SGHNT and CDR2 YENEEA. Here the CDR3 reads CASSFGRRVPGEKNIQYF. The CDR3 region has the DNA TGTGCCAGCAGCTTTGGGAGGCGTGTTCCGGGGGAGAAAAACATTCAGTACTTC.

The chain carries TRBV6-5 and TRBJ2-7, with D maybe TRBD1 (6 bases). CDR1 MNHEY and CDR2 SVGAGI come from the germline V gene. V was pared by 10 bases and J by 2 bases, with 21 bases between. The length of the CDR3 is 15 residues. The CDR3 DNA reads TGTGCCACAACCTCAGGGGCAGGACTCCCCTACGAGCAGTACGTC. Encoded protein: CATTSGAGLPYEQYV.

This rearrangement joins TRBV6-5 to TRBJ1-4, with D perhaps TRBD1 (6 bases). Germline V gene sequence: CDR1 MNHEY, CDR2 SVGAGI. The CDR3 is 15 residues long. Deletions cut 6 bases from V and 0 bases from J, with 11 bases between. The CDR3 reads CASRDSPATNEKLFF. DNA of the CDR3: TGTGCCAGCAGGGACAGCCCCGCAACTAATGAAAAACTGTTTTTT.

This rearrangement joins TRBV14 to TRBJ1-5, with 10 bases identical to TRBD1. With 8 bases clipped from V and 0 bases from J, the junction kept 16 bases outside the gene matches. There are 19 residues in the CDR3. The V gene's germline CDR1 is SGHDN and CDR2 FVKESK. The CDR3 is CASQLPGQGTNFSNQPQHF. Written as DNA, the CDR3 is TGTGCCAGCCAGTTACCGGGACAGGGGACGAACTTTAGCAATCAGCCCCAGCATTTT.

This chain connects TRBV30 to TRBJ1-6; D possibly corresponds to TRBD1 (5 bases). Looked up from germline, CDR1 is GTSNPN and CDR2 is SVGIG (reference sequence). V was cut by 1 base and J by 3 bases, with 13 bases left in between. There are 16 residues in the CDR3. The CDR3 is CAWSETGARYNSPLHF. In nucleotides, the CDR3 is TGTGCCTGGAGTGAAACTGGGGCCCGCTATAATTCACCCCTCCACTTT.

This clone has just one count. This sequence joins TRBV6-2 or TRBV6-3 and TRBJ2-1, with 10 bases fitting TRBD2. In germline, CDR1 is MNHEY, CDR2 SVGEGT. CDR3 length: 15 residues. Germline trimming cut 3 bases from V and 7 bases from J; bases unmatched to any gene: 6. CDR3 in amino acids: CASSYGLAGVNEQFF. The CDR3 nucleotides are TGTGCCAGCAGTTATGGGCTAGCGGGGGTAAATGAGCAGTTCTTC.

The chain joins TRBV3-1 (or the pseudogene TRBV3-2) to TRBJ2-2; D is possibly TRBD2 (7 bases). The CDR3 is made up of 16 amino acids. Germline V gene lookup returns CDR1 LGHDT and CDR2 YNNKEL (reference sequence). V was clipped by 4 bases and J by 3 bases, with 15 bases between them. This CDR3 reads CASSPGGRTHTGELFF. DNA for the CDR3: TGTGCCAGCAGCCCCGGGGGGCGGACTCACACCGGGGAGCTGTTTTTT.

A few counts support this clone. V gene TRBV6-4 combines with J gene TRBJ2-6; D is undetermined. The length of the CDR3 is 15 residues. V was trimmed by 0 bases and J by 2 bases, leaving 5 bases between them. Germline CDR1 is MRHNA and CDR2 is SNTAGT. CDR3: CASSDSGAGANVLTF. Written as DNA, the CDR3 is TGTGCCAGCAGTGACTCGGGTGCTGGGGCCAACGTCCTGACTTTC.

The chain couples TRBV5-1 to TRBJ2-1; 8 bases map to TRBD1. Germline CDR1 and CDR2: SGHRS and YFSETQ. The CDR3 covers 15 residues. V gave up 3 bases and J gave up 7 bases; unmatched junction bases: 9. The CDR3 nucleotides are TGCGCCAGCAGCTCCCCAGGACAGGGTAGGAATGAGCAGTTCTTC. Amino acid sequence: CASSSPGQGRNEQFF.

This clone is a singleton in its sample. J is TRBJ1-1 and V is TRBV5-1; D gene unclear. The V and J ends lost 0 bases and 2 bases respectively, with 11 bases between them. This CDR3 is built from 15 residues. Germline V gene sequence: CDR1 SGHRS, CDR2 YFSETQ. CDR3 sequence reads: CASSLEVARNTEAFF. The CDR3 bases are TGCGCCAGCAGCTTGGAGGTTGCCCGAAACACTGAAGCTTTCTTT.

This sequence joins TRBV6-6 and TRBJ1-6; D gene unclear. The V gene's germline CDR1 is MNHNY and CDR2 SVGAGI (reference sequence). The CDR3 runs to 12 residues. V lost 4 bases to trimming and J lost 7 bases, with 5 bases between them. The CDR3 coding sequence is TGTGCCAGCAGTTCATGGAATTCACCCCTCCACTTT. Residues: CASSSWNSPLHF.

The chain couples TRBV28 to TRBJ1-2, with 8 bases identical to TRBD1. The V segment lost 6 bases and the J segment 8 bases; nucleotides outside the gene matches: 23. This CDR3 has 18 amino acids. CDR1 and CDR2 from the germline V gene are MDHEN and SYDVKM. The DNA for the CDR3 is TGTGCCAGCAGCTCGCATTCCGGGACAGGTCCCCGCCCGACGGGCTACACCTTC. Translation gives CASSSHSGTGPRPTGYTF.

CDR3 bases: TGTGCCAGCAGTCCCCGGGACAGGGTGCCCTACGAGCAGTACGTC. Protein: CASSPRDRVPYEQYV. This chain uses TRBV27 with TRBJ2-7, with 9 positions matching TRBD1. Trimming cost V 5 bases and J 2 bases; bases outside gene matches: 7. Germline V gene data show CDR1 as MNHEY and CDR2 as SMNVEV (reference sequence). The CDR3 extends over 15 amino acids.

The V call is TRBV15, the J call TRBJ2-5, with D perhaps matching TRBD1 (5 bases). This CDR3 spans 14 amino acids. Germline lookup yields CDR1 LNHNV and CDR2 YYDKDF (reference sequence). Trimming took 4 bases from V and 7 from J, leaving 16 bases between them. The CDR3 here is CATSKSGLRVTQYF. DNA of the CDR3: TGTGCCACCAGCAAGTCCGGCCTCAGGGTGACCCAGTACTTC. Variable domain in full (rest from reference TRBV15 and TRBJ2-5): DAMVIQNPRYQVTQFGKPVTLSCSQTLNHNVMYWYQQKSSQAPKLLFHYYDKDFNNEADTPDNFQSRRPNTSFCFLDIRSPGLGDTAMYLCATSKSGLRVTQYFGPGTRLLVL.

This chain uses TRBV3-1 (or the pseudogene TRBV3-2) with TRBJ2-1; D is ambiguous. CDR3 size: 12 residues. Trimming took off 4 bases at V and 8 bases at J, with 9 bases between the two ends. Germline lookup yields CDR1 LGHDT and CDR2 YNNKEL (reference sequence). CDR3 in DNA: TGTGCCAGCAGCCCGAATGATTATGAGCAGTTCTTC. This translates into CASSPNDYEQFF.

This rearrangement joins TRBV4-1 to TRBJ2-1; 7 bases map to TRBD2. Trimming cost V 3 bases and J 5 bases; bases outside gene matches: 10. Germline V gene sequence: CDR1 MGHRA, CDR2 YSYEKL. CDR3 length: 16 residues. CDR3 nucleotide sequence: TGCGCCAGCAGCCAGATGGGCAGGACTAGGCACAATGAGCAGTTCTTC. Its translation is CASSQMGRTRHNEQFF.

This chain connects TRBV28 to TRBJ2-1; TRBD1 aligns across 10 bases. The CDR3 contains 13 residues. Germline V gives CDR1 MDHEN, CDR2 SYDVKM. The ends lost 5 bases at V and 9 bases at J; junction bases unmatched: 4. The CDR3 loop reads CASSRTGGSEQFF. The CDR3 DNA reads as TGTGCCAGCAGTAGGACAGGGGGAAGTGAGCAGTTCTTC.

In nucleotides, the CDR3 is TGTGCCAGCTCACCTCTACAGGGGGCCAAGGGTGGCTACACCTTC. It codes for CASSPLQGAKGGYTF. The rearrangement links TRBV18 to TRBJ1-2; 9 nucleotides agree with TRBD1. Germline V gene sequence: CDR1 KGHSH, CDR2 LQKENI. This CDR3 spans 15 amino acids. V lost 3 bases to trimming and J lost 7 bases; unmatched junction nucleotides: 9.

J is TRBJ2-3 and V is TRBV5-4; 7 bases align to TRBD1. Germline V lookup: CDR1 SGHNT, CDR2 YYREEE (reference sequence). The CDR3 has 17 amino acids. V dropped 5 bases and J dropped 0; count of bases not matched to a gene: 12. CDR3 protein: CASSRGGRGQSTDTQYF. The DNA of the CDR3 is TGTGCCAGCAGTCGTGGGGGTAGGGGGCAGAGCACAGATACGCAGTATTTT. Full variable domain (remainder filled in from reference TRBV5-4 and TRBJ2-3): ETGVTQSPTHLIKTRGQQVTLRCSSQSGHNTVSWYQQALGQGPQFIFQYYREEENGRGNFPPRFSGLQFPNYSSELNVNALELDDSALYLCASSRGGRGQSTDTQYFGPGTRLTVL.

This rearrangement joins TRBV11-2 to TRBJ2-2, with 7 bases matching TRBD1. Trimming took 10 bases from V and 4 from J; bases not matched to a gene: 6. Germline lookup yields CDR1 SGHAT and CDR2 FQNNGV. The CDR3 length is 13 residues. In DNA form, the CDR3 reads TGTGCCATAACAGGGGCTGTCACCGGGGAGCTGTTTTTT. Translation: CAITGAVTGELFF.